This TCR beta chain is from a study of T cell repertoires in cytomegalovirus infection. Study-wide background: Matching HLA type and CMV infection were both indicated by public TCR beta signatures. Regarding the study as a whole: Dominating the ex vivo response were HLA-C-restricted CMV-specific TCR beta clonotypes.

TCRdb recomputed calls from the reads with MiXCR, one row per CDR3 protein. The sample contains about 740,000 distinct CDR3 sequences, 35% of which appear only once. This clonotype was detected only a few times. Its antigen is unknown. The source of this sequence is a human donor in good health (CMV status not recorded). Some clones in this sample may be carry-over from other donors' samples. The sample consisted of PBMCs.

The CDR3 loop is CASSPMTGFDVAGNTIYF. Here the CDR3 DNA reads TGTGCCAGCAGCCCCATGACAGGGTTTGATGTCGCTGGAAACACCATATATTTT. This chain links TRBV28 with TRBJ1-3; 7 bases align to TRBD1. Germline trimming cut 6 bases from V and 2 bases from J; bases unmatched to any gene: 16. The CDR3 extends over 18 amino acids. Germline CDR1 reads MDHEN; CDR2 reads SYDVKM. Together with reference TRBV28 and TRBJ1-3, the CDR3 gives the full variable domain: DVKVTQSSRYLVKRTGEKVFLECVQDMDHENMFWYRQDPGLGLRLIYFSYDVKMKEKGDIPEGYSVSREKKERFSLILESASTNQTSMYLCASSPMTGFDVAGNTIYFGEGSWLTVV.